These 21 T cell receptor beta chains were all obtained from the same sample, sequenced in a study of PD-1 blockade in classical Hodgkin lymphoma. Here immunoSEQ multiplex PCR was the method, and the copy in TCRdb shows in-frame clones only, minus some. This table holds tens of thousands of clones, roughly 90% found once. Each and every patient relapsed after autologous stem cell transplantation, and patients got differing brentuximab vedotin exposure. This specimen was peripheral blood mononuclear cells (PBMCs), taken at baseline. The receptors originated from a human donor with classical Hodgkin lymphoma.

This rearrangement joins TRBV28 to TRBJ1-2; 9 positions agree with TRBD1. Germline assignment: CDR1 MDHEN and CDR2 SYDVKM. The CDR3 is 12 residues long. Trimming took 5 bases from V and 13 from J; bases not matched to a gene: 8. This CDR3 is CASSQNRGQGTF. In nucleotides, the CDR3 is TGTGCCAGCAGTCAAAACAGGGGGCAAGGCACCTTC.

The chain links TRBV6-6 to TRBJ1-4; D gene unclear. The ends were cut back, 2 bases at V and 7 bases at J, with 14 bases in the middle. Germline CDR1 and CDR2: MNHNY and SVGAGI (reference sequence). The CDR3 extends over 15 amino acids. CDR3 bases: TGTGCCAGCAGTTACGACGCAGGAGGTAGTGAAAAACTGTTTTTT. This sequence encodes CASSYDAGGSEKLFF.

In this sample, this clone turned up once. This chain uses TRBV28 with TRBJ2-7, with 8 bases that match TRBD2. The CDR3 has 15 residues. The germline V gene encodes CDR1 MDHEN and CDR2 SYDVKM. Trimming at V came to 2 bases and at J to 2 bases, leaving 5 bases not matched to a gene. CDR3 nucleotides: TGTGCCAGCAGTTTAGGCGGGAGGATAACCTACGAGCAGTACTTC. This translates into CASSLGGRITYEQYF.

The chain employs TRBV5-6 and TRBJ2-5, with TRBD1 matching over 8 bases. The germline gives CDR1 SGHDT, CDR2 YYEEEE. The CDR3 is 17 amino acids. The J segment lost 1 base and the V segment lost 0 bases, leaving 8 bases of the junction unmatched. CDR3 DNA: TGTGCCAGCAGCTTGGCCGGACCCGGACAGGGCCAAGAGACCCAGTACTTC. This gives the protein CASSLAGPGQGQETQYF.

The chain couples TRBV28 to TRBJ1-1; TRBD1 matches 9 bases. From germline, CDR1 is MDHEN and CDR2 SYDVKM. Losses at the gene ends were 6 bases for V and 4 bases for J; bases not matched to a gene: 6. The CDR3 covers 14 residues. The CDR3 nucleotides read TGTGCCAGCAGGGGGGGACAGGGTGGCACTGAAGCTTTCTTT. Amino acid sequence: CASRGGQGGTEAFF.

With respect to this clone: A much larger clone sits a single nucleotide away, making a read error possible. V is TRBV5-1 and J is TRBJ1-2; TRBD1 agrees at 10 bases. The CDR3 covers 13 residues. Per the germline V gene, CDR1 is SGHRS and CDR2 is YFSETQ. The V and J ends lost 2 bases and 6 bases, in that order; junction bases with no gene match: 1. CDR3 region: CASSFGTGDGYTF. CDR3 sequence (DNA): TGCGCCAGCAGCTTCGGGACAGGGGATGGCTACACCTTC.

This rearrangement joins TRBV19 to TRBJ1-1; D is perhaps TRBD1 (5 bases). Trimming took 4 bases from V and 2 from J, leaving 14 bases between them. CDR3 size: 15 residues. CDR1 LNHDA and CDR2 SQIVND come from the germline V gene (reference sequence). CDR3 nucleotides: TGTGCCAGTAGTACCCCCCAGGGCGGTAACACTGAAGCTTTCTTT. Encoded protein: CASSTPQGGNTEAFF.

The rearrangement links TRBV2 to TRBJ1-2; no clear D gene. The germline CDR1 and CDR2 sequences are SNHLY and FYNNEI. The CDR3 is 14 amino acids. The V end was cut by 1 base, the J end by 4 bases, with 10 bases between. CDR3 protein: CASSEVGRPYGYTF. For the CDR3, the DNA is TGTGCCAGCAGTGAAGTTGGGCGCCCCTATGGCTACACCTTC.

CDR3 sequence reads: CASSQEEGSGELFF. The CDR3 DNA follows: TGCGCCAGCAGCCAAGAGGAAGGTTCCGGGGAGCTGTTTTTT. This chain joins TRBV4-3 and TRBJ2-2; D gene ambiguous. The CDR3 contains 14 residues. From germline, CDR1 is LGHNA and CDR2 YSLEER. The germline V and J ends were trimmed by 0 bases and 6 bases, with 8 bases remaining between them.

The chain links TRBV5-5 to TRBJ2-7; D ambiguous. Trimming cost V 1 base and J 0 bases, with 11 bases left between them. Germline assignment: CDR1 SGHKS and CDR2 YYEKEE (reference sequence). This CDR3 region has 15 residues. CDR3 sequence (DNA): TGTGCCAGCAGCTTGAATAGTTTTTCCTCCTACGAGCAGTACTTC. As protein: CASSLNSFSSYEQYF. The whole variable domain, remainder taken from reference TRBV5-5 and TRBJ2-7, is DAGVTQSPTHLIKTRGQQVTLRCSPISGHKSVSWYQQVLGQGPQFIFQYYEKEERGRGNFPDRFSARQFPNYSSELNVNALLLGDSALYLCASSLNSFSSYEQYFGPGTRLTVT.

The CDR3 DNA is TGTGCCAGCAGTTACTCGGCTGGGGGCAGCACAGATACGCAGTATTTT. It translates to CASSYSAGGSTDTQYF. The chain combines TRBV6-5 with TRBJ2-3; tentative D call: TRBD1 (6 bases). Germline CDR1 is MNHEY and CDR2 is SVGAGI. Trimming removed 0 bases from V and 0 bases from J, with 10 bases in between. The CDR3 loop spans 16 amino acids.

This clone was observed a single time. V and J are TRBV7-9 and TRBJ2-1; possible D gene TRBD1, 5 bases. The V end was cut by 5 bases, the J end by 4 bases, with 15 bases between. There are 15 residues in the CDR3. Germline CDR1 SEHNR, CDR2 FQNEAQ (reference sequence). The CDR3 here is CASSLKGRAYNEQFF. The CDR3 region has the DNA TGTGCCAGCAGCCTGAAGGGCAGGGCTTACAATGAGCAGTTCTTC.

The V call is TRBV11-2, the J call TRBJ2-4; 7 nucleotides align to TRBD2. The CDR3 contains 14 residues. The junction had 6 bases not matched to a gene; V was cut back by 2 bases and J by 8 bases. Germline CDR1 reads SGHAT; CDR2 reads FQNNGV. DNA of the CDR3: TGTGCCAGCAGCTTATTGGGGGGGATTGACATTCAGTACTTC. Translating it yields CASSLLGGIDIQYF.

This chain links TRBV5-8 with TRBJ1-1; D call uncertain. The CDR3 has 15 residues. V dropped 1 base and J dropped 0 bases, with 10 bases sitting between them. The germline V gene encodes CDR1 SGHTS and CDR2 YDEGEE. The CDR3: CASSLMARVNTEAFF. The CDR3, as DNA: TGTGCCAGCAGCTTGATGGCCAGAGTGAACACTGAAGCTTTCTTT. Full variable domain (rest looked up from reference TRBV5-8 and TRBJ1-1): EAGVTQSPTHLIKTRGQQATLRCSPISGHTSVYWYQQALGLGLQFLLWYDEGEERNRGNFPPRFSGRQFPNYSSELNVNALELEDSALYLCASSLMARVNTEAFFGQGTRLTVV.

The CDR3 spells CSVEGTEPYEQYF. Written as DNA, the CDR3 is TGCAGCGTTGAAGGGACAGAACCGTACGAGCAGTACTTC. The chain carries TRBV29-1 and TRBJ2-7, with D maybe TRBD1 (6 bases). This CDR3 region has 13 residues. The germline V gene has CDR1 SQVTM and CDR2 ANQGSEA. The V end lost 1 base, the J end lost 4 bases, and 11 bases lay between the germline ends.

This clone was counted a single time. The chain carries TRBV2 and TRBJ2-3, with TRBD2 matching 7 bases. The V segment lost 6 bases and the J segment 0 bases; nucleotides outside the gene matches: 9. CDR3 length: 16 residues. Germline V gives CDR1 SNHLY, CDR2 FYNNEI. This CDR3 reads CASRVTSAPSTDTQYF. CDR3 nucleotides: TGTGCCAGCAGGGTAACTAGCGCCCCTAGCACAGATACGCAGTATTTT.

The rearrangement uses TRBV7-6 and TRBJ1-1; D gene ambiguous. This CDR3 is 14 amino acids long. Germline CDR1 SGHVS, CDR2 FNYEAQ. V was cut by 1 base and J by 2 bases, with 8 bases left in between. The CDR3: CASSLGAANTEAFF. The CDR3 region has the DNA TGTGCCAGCAGCTTAGGGGCAGCTAACACTGAAGCTTTCTTT.

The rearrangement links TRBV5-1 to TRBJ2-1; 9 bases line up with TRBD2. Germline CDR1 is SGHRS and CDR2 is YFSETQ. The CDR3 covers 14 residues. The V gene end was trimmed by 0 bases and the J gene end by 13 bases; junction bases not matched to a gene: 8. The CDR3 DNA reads TGCGCCAGCAGCTTGGTAGCGGGAGTGTATCCCCAGTTCTTC. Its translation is CASSLVAGVYPQFF. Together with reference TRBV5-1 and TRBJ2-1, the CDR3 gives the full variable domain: KAGVTQTPRYLIKTRGQQVTLSCSPISGHRSVSWYQQTPGQGLQFLFEYFSETQRNKGNFPGRFSGRQFSNSRSEMNVSTLELGDSALYLCASSLVAGVYPQFFGPGTRLTVL.

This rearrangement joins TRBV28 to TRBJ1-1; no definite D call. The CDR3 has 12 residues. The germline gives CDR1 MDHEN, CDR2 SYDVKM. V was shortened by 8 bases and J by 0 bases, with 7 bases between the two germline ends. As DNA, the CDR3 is TGTGCCAGCGCCCTTGTGAACACTGAAGCTTTCTTT. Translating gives CASALVNTEAFF.

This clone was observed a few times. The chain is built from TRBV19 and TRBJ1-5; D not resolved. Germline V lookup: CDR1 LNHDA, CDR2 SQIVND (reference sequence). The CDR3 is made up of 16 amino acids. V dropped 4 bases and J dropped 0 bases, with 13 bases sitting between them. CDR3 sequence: CASSRGGPYSNQPQHF. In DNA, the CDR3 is TGTGCCAGTAGTAGAGGCGGACCTTATAGCAATCAGCCCCAGCATTTT.

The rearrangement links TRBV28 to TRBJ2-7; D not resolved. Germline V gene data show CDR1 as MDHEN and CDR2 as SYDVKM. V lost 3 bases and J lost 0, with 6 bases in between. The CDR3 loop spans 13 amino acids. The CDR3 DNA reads TGTGCCAGCAGTTTTGTCAACTCCTACGAGCAGTACTTC. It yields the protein CASSFVNSYEQYF. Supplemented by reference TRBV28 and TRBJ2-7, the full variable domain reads DVKVTQSSRYLVKRTGEKVFLECVQDMDHENMFWYRQDPGLGLRLIYFSYDVKMKEKGDIPEGYSVSREKKERFSLILESASTNQTSMYLCASSFVNSYEQYFGPGTRLTVT.